This T cell receptor (beta chain) was captured by sequencing in a study of blood T cell repertoires in COVID-19. As for the study in general: T cells, B-cell-depleted T cells, or PBMCs supplied cDNA or gDNA.

The CDR3 extends over 15 amino acids. The V segment lost 0 bases and the J segment 9 bases; nucleotides outside the gene matches: 12. Germline CDR1 reads SGDLS; CDR2 reads YYNGEE. Clones were read by immunoSEQ multiplex PCR, and TCRdb kept only the in-frame ones, dropping some. The sample contains about 160,000 clones, over 75% of which appear only once. Seattle patient enrollment occurred during active infection, with longitudinal follow-up thereafter. The TCR comes from a man aged 18-30 years with COVID-19, enrolled during active disease. Sequenced sample: peripheral blood. This chain links TRBV9 with TRBJ2-7; TRBD2 matches at 7 bases. CDR3 coding DNA: TGTGCCAGCAGCGTAGCCCCTAGCGGAGGGGAGGGGCAGTACTTC. Amino acids: CASSVAPSGGEGQYF.